This T cell receptor (beta chain) was sequenced in a study of CD8+ T cells in alopecia areata. About the research overall: For the treated group, dosing was oral tofacitinib at 5 to 10 mg twice daily. Study observations and caveats: For patients receiving tofacitinib, scalp clonality and expanded CD8+ clones among the top 100 significantly decreased.

With regard to this clone: What it recognizes is unknown.

V shed 1 base and J 6 bases; nucleotides not matched to a gene: 3. This CDR3 comprises 13 residues. CDR1 and CDR2 from the germline V gene are GTSNPN and SVGIG (reference sequence). Regarding treatment: oral pan-JAK inhibitor, 5-10 mg twice daily. Both peripheral blood and punch biopsies of lesional scalp skin were obtained from patients who had alopecia areata. Sequencing used cDNA as its template, made by extracting RNA and reverse transcribing it. Measured with immunoSEQ multiplex PCR; TCRdb has only the in-frame clones, and not every one. The sample lists more than 200,000 clones, less than 65% seen once, with 4% to 5% in the top ten.

The origin of this receptor is a human donor with alopecia areata. This sequence joins TRBV30 and TRBJ2-4; 7 nucleotides line up with TRBD1. The sequencing used CD4+ T cells sorted from blood, collected at week 4, from a patient treated with tofacitinib. CDR3 protein: CAWSGGTVNIQYF. Here the CDR3 DNA reads TGTGCCTGGAGTGGGGGGACAGTAAACATTCAGTACTTC.